Listed below are T cell receptor beta chains from one sample, sequenced in a study of blood T cells in healthy people across ages. One entry per CDR3 protein, called by TCRdb with MiXCR from the 5' RACE reads. The top ten hold 15% to 20% of the sample, which has some 1 million distinct CDR3 sequences, around 45% seen once. The sample consisted of blood. These receptors all stem from a woman in her fifties or sixties in good health. The CDR3 runs from the conserved cysteine through the conserved F or W. D genes are given only for firm matches. Rows give clone size only sometimes, using once, few, many, or a class for an expanded clone.

D	J	size	V	DNA	CDR3
NA	TRBJ2-3	many	TRBV7-8	TGTGCCAGCAGCCCCGGGACATCTAAGGTCCTTGGTCTGAATACGCAGTATTTT	CASSPGTSKVLGLNTQYF
TRBD1	TRBJ1-5	few	TRBV13	TGTGCCAGCAGTCCGGACAGGCCCCCTCCTCAGCCCCAGCATTTT	CASSPDRPPPQPQHF
NA	TRBJ2-2	NA	TRBV11-2	TGTGCCAGCAGCTTAGGGTTAACCGGGGAGCTGTTTTTT	CASSLGLTGELFF
NA	TRBJ2-3	NA	TRBV11-3	TGTGCCAGCAGCCCCCGTCCCGGGATAAGAGATACGCAGTATTTT	CASSPRPGIRDTQYF
TRBD2	TRBJ2-5	many	TRBV29-1	TGCAGCGTTGAAGTAGCGGGAGTTCCGTACTTC	CSVEVAGVPYF
TRBD2	TRBJ2-2	NA	TRBV7-7	TGTGCCAGCAGCCCGCGGGCGGGAGTGCACACCGGGGAGCTGTTTTTT	CASSPRAGVHTGELFF
NA	TRBJ2-3	NA	TRBV6-5	TGTGCCAGCAGTTCCGGGTCCGGACGGGGTACGCAGTATTTT	CASSSGSGRGTQYF
NA	TRBJ2-5	NA	TRBV27	TGTGCCAGCAGTTTATCGGGCCTGCAGGGAGAGACCCAGTACTTC	CASSLSGLQGETQYF
NA	TRBJ2-7	few	TRBV5-1	TGCGCCAGCAGCTTGGGAGGCTCAGGGGTCGAGCAGTACTTC	CASSLGGSGVEQYF
TRBD2	TRBJ2-4	NA	TRBV9	TGTGCCAGCAGCGCAGGACTAGCGGAAGAGCAGTACTTC	CASSAGLAEEQYF
NA	TRBJ2-4	NA	TRBV5-6	TGTGCCAGCAGCATCGGGACAGCCAAAAACATTCAGTACTTC	CASSIGTAKNIQYF
NA	TRBJ2-1	once	TRBV4-1	TGCGCCAGCAGCCAAGATACGGCCTACAATGAGCAGTTCTTC	CASSQDTAYNEQFF
NA	TRBJ2-5	NA	TRBV6-5	TGTGCCAACAGTAAGACAGGCCGAAAAGAGACCCAGTACTTC	CANSKTGRKETQYF
TRBD2	TRBJ2-1	NA	TRBV20-1	TGCAGTGCTAGTAAGCGGGAGGGCCAAAAACCCGCGTTCTTC	CSASKREGQKPAFF
TRBD1	TRBJ2-1	few	TRBV10-3	TGTGCCATCAGTGACCGGGACAGGGCGGGGAATGAGCAGTTCTTC	CAISDRDRAGNEQFF
TRBD2	TRBJ2-1	few	TRBV4-1	TGCGCCAGCAGCCAAGCAGCGGGAGGGGGTGATGAGCAGTTCTTC	CASSQAAGGGDEQFF
TRBD2	TRBJ2-1	NA	TRBV4-1	TGCGCCGGCGGGACTAGCGTTTACAATGAGCAGTTCTTC	CAGGTSVYNEQFF
TRBD1	TRBJ2-4	few	TRBV12-3/TRBV12-4	TGTGCCAGCAGTTCCCTGGACAGGGGAAACATTCAGTACTTC	CASSSLDRGNIQYF
TRBD2	TRBJ2-3	NA	TRBV29-1	TGCAGCGTTGAACTAGCGGGGACGAATACGCAGTATTTT	CSVELAGTNTQYF
NA	TRBJ2-7	NA	TRBV5-1	TGCGCCAGCAGCTTGTCACTGGAAGGTTACGAGCAGTACTTC	CASSLSLEGYEQYF
TRBD1	TRBJ2-5	NA	TRBV20-1	TGCAGTGCTAGAGATCAGAAGGGGGCGGTGGAGACCCAGTACTTC	CSARDQKGAVETQYF
NA	TRBJ2-1	NA	TRBV5-1	TGCGCCAGCAGCTTTACTACCTATGAGCAGTTCTTC	CASSFTTYEQFF
NA	TRBJ2-7	NA	TRBV29-1	TGCAGCGTTGAAGTTTCGGGACGACGCCCCACCTACGAGCAGTACTTC	CSVEVSGRRPTYEQYF
NA	TRBJ2-4	few	TRBV29-1	TGCAGCGTTGACGATGTAGCCAAAAACATTCAGTACTTC	CSVDDVAKNIQYF
TRBD1	TRBJ2-7	NA	TRBV27	TGTGCCAGCAGTTGGGAGACAGGGTCCTCCTACGAGCAGTACTTC	CASSWETGSSYEQYF
NA	TRBJ2-3	NA	TRBV7-9	TGTGCCAGCAGCTTATTTCGGGATACGCAGTATTTT	CASSLFRDTQYF
TRBD2	TRBJ2-1	NA	TRBV7-2	TGTGCCAGCAGCTTGGTAGCGGGAGGGTTAAATGAGCAGTTCTTC	CASSLVAGGLNEQFF
NA	TRBJ2-7	NA	TRBV18	TGTGCCAGCTCACCAAACGAATACGAGCAGTACTTC	CASSPNEYEQYF
TRBD1	TRBJ2-7	NA	TRBV6-5	TGTGCCAGCAGTTACGCTGGCGGGACAGGGGGCGTGAGTGAGCAGTACTTC	CASSYAGGTGGVSEQYF
TRBD1	TRBJ2-1	many	TRBV5-1	TGCGCCAGCAGCTCCGAAGGGGGCTCGTTTGGTGGGCAGTTCTTC	CASSSEGGSFGGQFF
TRBD1	TRBJ2-5	NA	TRBV3-1	TGTGCCAGCAGCCAAGATTTGGAGGACAGGCAGTACTTC	CASSQDLEDRQYF
TRBD2	TRBJ2-1	many	TRBV9	TGTGCCAGCAGCCTAGGACTAGCGGAGAGCTCCTACAATGAGCAGTTCTTC	CASSLGLAESSYNEQFF